The 14 T cell receptor beta chains below come from one sample, sequenced in a study of blood T cell repertoires in COVID-19. Assay: immunoSEQ multiplex PCR; the TCRdb copy retains only in-frame clones and omits some. The data hold about 40,000 clones, with around nine tenths observed a single time. Sequencing input: peripheral blood. The receptors stem from a human donor in a cohort sampled during active COVID-19.

The rearrangement links TRBV5-1 to TRBJ1-1; 7 bases match TRBD1. This CDR3 region has 13 residues. The germline gives CDR1 SGHRS, CDR2 YFSETQ. The J segment lost 1 base and the V segment lost 5 bases, leaving 2 bases of the junction unmatched. CDR3 in DNA: TGCGCCAGCAGAACAGGGGCGAACACTGAAGCTTTCTTT. It encodes CASRTGANTEAFF. The full variable domain, its missing parts supplied by reference TRBV5-1 and TRBJ1-1, is KAGVTQTPRYLIKTRGQQVTLSCSPISGHRSVSWYQQTPGQGLQFLFEYFSETQRNKGNFPGRFSGRQFSNSRSEMNVSTLELGDSALYLCASRTGANTEAFFGQGTRLTVV.

The rearrangement links TRBV12-2 to TRBJ2-7; the table's D call of TRBD2 was not tested on the DNA. TRBV12-2 is a pseudogene locus. The CDR3 totals 17 residues. CDR3 coding DNA: TGTGCAAGTCGCTTAGTGACCAATAGCGGGGGATTCTACGAGCAGTACTTC. It encodes CASRLVTNSGGFYEQYF.

The chain employs TRBV7-9 and TRBJ1-1; D gene uncertain. V was pared by 5 bases and J by 1 base, with 2 bases between. Germline V gene lookup returns CDR1 SEHNR and CDR2 FQNEAQ (reference sequence). The CDR3 consists of 11 residues. CDR3 sequence: CASSQNTEAFF. Here the CDR3 DNA reads TGTGCCAGCAGCCAGAACACTGAAGCTTTCTTT.

The chain uses TRBV12-3 or TRBV12-4 and TRBJ2-2; no clear D gene. The CDR3 has 13 amino acids. V lost 8 bases and J lost 3, with 10 bases in between. The CDR3 DNA sequence: TGTGCCAGCTCTCTCCGTGACACCGGGGAGCTGTTTTTT. It is translated as CASSLRDTGELFF.

The genes are TRBV7-9 and TRBJ2-5; possibly TRBD2 for D (7 bases). The CDR3 contains 16 residues. V lost 3 bases to trimming and J lost 5 bases, with 19 bases between them. The germline V gene encodes CDR1 SEHNR and CDR2 FQNEAQ (reference sequence). The CDR3 DNA is TGTGCCAGCAGCTTCGGGGGGCCGACCCCGGGCGAGACCCAGTACTTC. The encoded protein is CASSFGGPTPGETQYF.

J is TRBJ1-1 and V is TRBV30, with a weak D call TRBD1 (5 bases). This CDR3 is 12 amino acids long. CDR1 GTSNPN and CDR2 SVGIG come from the germline V gene (reference sequence). CDR3 sequence: CAWQGGRFEAFF. CDR3 DNA sequence: TGTGCTTGGCAGGGCGGGAGGTTTGAAGCTTTCTTT.

CDR3 bases: TGTGCCAGCAGCGACAGGGCTGGGGCCAACGTCCTGACTTTC. It codes for CASSDRAGANVLTF. J is TRBJ2-6 and V is TRBV9, with a possible D match to TRBD1 (6 bases). In germline, CDR1 is SGDLS, CDR2 YYNGEE. The CDR3 totals 14 residues. V was shortened by 3 bases and J by 2 bases, with 6 bases between the two germline ends.

This chain joins TRBV14 and TRBJ2-2; possibly TRBD1 for D (7 bases). V lost 0 bases, J lost 3 bases, and 14 bases lay in between. CDR1 SGHDN and CDR2 FVKESK come from the germline V gene. CDR3 length: 17 amino acids. CDR3 DNA sequence: TGTGCCAGCAGCCAAGAGTGGAGGGGGCGATACACCGGGGAGCTGTTTTTT. It is translated as CASSQEWRGRYTGELFF.

The chain couples TRBV2 to TRBJ2-1; D gene ambiguous. Germline CDR1 reads SNHLY; CDR2 reads FYNNEI. The CDR3 runs to 14 residues. V was shortened by 7 bases and J by 0 bases, with 10 bases between the two germline ends. CDR3 amino acids: CASTLRSSYNEQFF. In DNA, the CDR3 is TGTGCCAGCACCCTAAGGAGCTCCTACAATGAGCAGTTCTTC.

This chain links TRBV19 with TRBJ1-6; 11 bases match TRBD1. The CDR3 totals 16 residues. V dropped 3 bases and J dropped 9; count of bases not matched to a gene: 7. The germline CDR1 and CDR2 sequences are LNHDA and SQIVND (reference sequence). The DNA of the CDR3 is TGTGCCAGTAGTATTGGGGGACAGGGGGACGGTTCACCCCTCCACTTT. It codes for CASSIGGQGDGSPLHF.

The chain is built from TRBV7-3 and TRBJ2-1, with 8 nucleotides matching TRBD1. From germline, CDR1 is SGHTA and CDR2 FQGTGA. CDR3 length equals 15 residues. V lost 5 bases and J lost 7; bases outside the gene matches: 10. The CDR3 region has the DNA TGTGCCAGCAGCCCAGGGGGCCTTGTCGCTAATGAGCAGTTCTTC. Residues: CASSPGGLVANEQFF.

This clone was found a few times. The V call is TRBV9, the J call TRBJ2-7; weak D call: TRBD1 (5 bases). CDR3 length: 16 amino acids. Germline lookup yields CDR1 SGDLS and CDR2 YYNGEE. The V gene lost 4 bases and the J gene lost 0 bases, with 17 bases spanning the gap. The CDR3 loop is CASSPVGAYYSYEQYF. As DNA, the CDR3 is TGTGCCAGCAGCCCCGTAGGGGCCTACTACTCCTACGAGCAGTACTTC. Drawing the rest from reference TRBV9 and TRBJ2-7, the complete variable domain is DSGVTQTPKHLITATGQRVTLRCSPRSGDLSVYWYQQSLDQGLQFLIQYYNGEERAKGNILERFSAQQFPDLHSELNLSSLELGDSALYFCASSPVGAYYSYEQYFGPGTRLTVT.

This clone came up a few times. The chain has TRBV19 and TRBJ2-5, with D possibly matching TRBD1 (6 bases). The CDR3 is 15 residues long. V was trimmed by 3 bases and J by 5 bases, leaving 16 bases between them. Germline V gives CDR1 LNHDA, CDR2 SQIVND (reference sequence). The CDR3 protein is CASSIMGARGETQYF. The CDR3 DNA follows: TGTGCCAGTAGTATCATGGGGGCTCGAGGGGAGACCCAGTACTTC.

For this clone: Additional DNA sequences in this sample encode the identical CDR3. The chain carries TRBV5-4 and TRBJ1-2, with D unresolved. CDR1 is SGHNT and CDR2 is YYREEE in the germline V gene (reference sequence). V lost 0 bases and J lost 8, with 11 bases in between. The CDR3 runs 13 residues. The CDR3 here is CASSLVGSEGYTF. Here the CDR3 DNA reads TGTGCCAGCAGCTTGGTGGGCTCTGAAGGCTACACCTTC. Full variable domain (missing parts from reference TRBV5-4 and TRBJ1-2): ETGVTQSPTHLIKTRGQQVTLRCSSQSGHNTVSWYQQALGQGPQFIFQYYREEENGRGNFPPRFSGLQFPNYSSELNVNALELDDSALYLCASSLVGSEGYTFGSGTRLTVV.